This TCR beta chain was retrieved from a study of T cells in Graves' hyperthyroidism and ophthalmopathy. Study background: Peripheral blood was secured at the point of initial diagnosis, before any treatment.

J gave up 7 bases and V 4 bases, and 13 bases lay outside the gene matches. Germline lookup yields CDR1 SGHDN and CDR2 FVKESK. The CDR3 runs 17 residues. Amplification yielded TCR beta CDR3 regions, with RNA transcripts as the source. A first-round RT-PCR of the TCR CDR3 used the HTBI primer set. One entry per CDR3 protein results from TCRdb running MiXCR on the multiplex PCR reads. The sample has under 350,000 distinct CDR3 sequences, roughly 20% seen once; the top ten hold under 55%. Thyroid ultrasound, orbital computed tomography, clinical symptoms, and serum thyroxine and TRAb underpinned diagnoses.

The V gene is TRBV14, the J gene TRBJ2-2; 9 bases map to TRBD1. Specimen: blood. This clonotype was obtained from a woman aged 50 to 65 with Graves' hyperthyroidism. The CDR3 reads CASSPLGTGTFGGELFF. Here the CDR3 DNA reads TGTGCCAGCAGCCCCCTGGGGACAGGGACTTTTGGCGGGGAGCTGTTTTTT. Full variable domain (missing parts from reference TRBV14 and TRBJ2-2): EAGVTQFPSHSVIEKGQTVTLRCDPISGHDNLYWYRRVMGKEIKFLLHFVKESKQDESGMPNNRFLAERTGGTYSTLKVQPAELEDSGVYFCASSPLGTGTFGGELFFGEGSRLTVL.